A selection of T cell receptor beta chains follows, all from one sample in a study of blood T cell repertoires in COVID-19. Profiled with immunoSEQ multiplex PCR; TCRdb holds only in-frame clones, not every one. Of under 500,000 clones in the sample, 80% to 90% are singletons; the top ten hold over 4%. Material: peripheral blood. The receptors were gathered from a woman aged 25 to 39 with acute or convalescent COVID-19. The CDR3 runs from the conserved cysteine through the conserved F or W. D genes are given only for firm matches. A clone size is listed for some rows: how often the clone was seen (once, few, many), or a class if it is expanded.

V gene,D gene,J gene,clone size,CDR3 protein,CDR3 DNA
TRBV6-5,TRBD1,TRBJ1-2,-,CASSPGTGPYGYTF,TGTGCCAGCAGTCCCGGGACAGGGCCCTATGGCTACACCTTC
TRBV11-3,-,TRBJ2-7,-,CASSLDWAGEQYF,TGTGCCAGCAGCTTAGACTGGGCCGGCGAGCAGTACTTC
TRBV19,-,TRBJ2-7,-,CASSSGQHSYEQYF,TGTGCCAGTAGTAGTGGACAGCACTCCTACGAGCAGTACTTC
TRBV12-5,TRBD2,TRBJ2-5,few,CASGSPTSGGSRGETQYF,TGTGCTAGTGGTTCTCCGACTAGCGGGGGTTCTCGGGGAGAGACCCAGTACTTC
TRBV5-8,-,TRBJ2-5,-,CASSPGNSGEQETQYF,TGTGCCAGCAGCCCTGGGAACTCTGGGGAGCAAGAGACCCAGTACTTC
TRBV9,-,TRBJ1-1,-,CASSVEGHFNTEAFF,TGTGCCAGCAGCGTAGAGGGACACTTTAACACTGAAGCTTTCTTT
TRBV28,-,TRBJ1-1,-,CATLLGGATEAFF,TGTGCCACCCTTTTAGGGGGGGCTACTGAAGCTTTCTTT
TRBV30,TRBD1,TRBJ2-7,once,CAWREDRGPTYEQYF,TGTGCCTGGAGGGAAGACAGGGGCCCAACCTACGAGCAGTACTTC
TRBV28,TRBD1,TRBJ1-5,-,CASSRTGIYDQPQHF,TGTGCCAGCAGCCGGACAGGGATCTACGATCAGCCCCAGCATTTT
TRBV21-1,-,TRBJ2-1,-,CASSKGSCLGALVSYNEQFF,TGTGCCAGCAGCAAAGGCTCGTGCCTAGGCGCACTGGTCTCCTACAATGAGCAGTTCTTC
TRBV6-5,-,TRBJ1-6,-,CASSNINRQSPLHF,TGTGCCAGCAGCAATATAAACCGACAGAGCCCCCTCCACTTT
TRBV19,TRBD1,TRBJ1-5,-,CASSIETGSTQPQHF,TGTGCCAGTAGTATAGAGACAGGGTCTACTCAGCCCCAGCATTTT
TRBV7-8,TRBD1,TRBJ2-1,-,CASSPATGQGANEQFF,TGTGCCAGCAGCCCCGCGACGGGACAGGGGGCGAATGAGCAGTTCTTC
TRBV7-2,TRBD2,TRBJ2-3,-,CASSPGLAGGTDTQYF,TGTGCCAGCAGCCCCGGTCTAGCGGGAGGCACAGATACGCAGTATTTT
TRBV29-1,-,TRBJ1-2,-,CSVEDGGPNYGYTF,TGCAGCGTTGAAGATGGTGGGCCTAACTATGGCTACACCTTC
TRBV10-3,TRBD1,TRBJ1-3,-,CAISKETGRNTIYF,TGTGCCATCTCCAAGGAGACAGGGAGAAACACCATATATTTT
TRBV12-3/TRBV12-4,-,TRBJ2-5,-,CASSFGEETQYF,TGTGCCAGCAGTTTCGGGGAAGAGACCCAGTACTTC
TRBV5-1,TRBD2,TRBJ2-6,-,CASSLSPRGEGANVLTF,TGCGCCAGCAGCTTGTCGCCCCGGGGGGAAGGGGCCAACGTCCTGACTTTC
TRBV6-5,-,TRBJ1-5,-,CASSFLPDQPQHF,TGTGCCAGCAGTTTCCTACCTGATCAGCCCCAGCATTTT
TRBV7-6,-,TRBJ2-2,-,CASSPQGGANTGELFF,TGTGCCAGCAGCCCTCAGGGCGGGGCGAACACCGGGGAGCTGTTTTTT
TRBV24-1,TRBD1,TRBJ1-2,-,CATSRDRVGGYTF,TGTGCCACCAGCCGGGACAGGGTGGGTGGCTACACCTTC
TRBV15,TRBD1,TRBJ1-4,-,CATSRGDSATNEKLFF,TGTGCCACCAGCAGGGGGGACAGTGCAACTAATGAAAAACTGTTTTTT
TRBV5-5,-,TRBJ2-3,-,CASSHPGGSGGASSTQYF,TGTGCCAGCAGCCACCCCGGGGGGAGTGGGGGGGCCTCGAGTACGCAGTATTTT
TRBV5-1,TRBD1,TRBJ2-7,-,CASSLPGQGTYEQYF,TGCGCCAGCAGTCTTCCGGGACAGGGTACCTACGAGCAGTACTTC
TRBV6-9,TRBD1,TRBJ1-1,-,CASSSGQGSAFF,TGTGCCAGCAGTTCTGGACAGGGTAGCGCTTTCTTT
TRBV2,-,TRBJ2-2,-,CASRTRTPNTGELFF,TGTGCCAGCAGAACTAGGACCCCAAACACCGGGGAGCTGTTTTTT
TRBV5-1,-,TRBJ2-5,once,CASSLSVRETQYF,TGCGCCAGCAGCTTGTCAGTCCGTGAGACCCAGTACTTC
TRBV18,-,TRBJ2-7,-,CASSPSTEGEQYF,TGTGCCAGCTCCCCTAGTACGGAGGGGGAGCAGTACTTC
TRBV19,-,TRBJ2-2,-,CASMPGELSGELFF,TGTGCCAGTATGCCAGGGGAATTGTCCGGGGAGCTGTTTTTT
TRBV5-1,TRBD2,TRBJ2-5,-,CASSLDTSGVYF,TGCGCCAGCAGCTTGGATACTAGCGGGGTTTACTTC
TRBV4-1,-,TRBJ1-1,-,CASSQGRVRAEAFF,TGCGCCAGCAGCCAAGGGAGGGTGCGCGCTGAAGCTTTCTTT
TRBV28,TRBD1,TRBJ1-2,-,CASSPGTGGAGGYTF,TGTGCCAGCAGTCCAGGGACAGGGGGCGCGGGGGGCTACACCTTC
TRBV5-4,-,TRBJ2-7,-,CASSLVGASYEQYF,TGTGCCAGCAGCTTGGTGGGGGCGTCCTACGAGCAGTACTTC
TRBV6-2/TRBV6-3,TRBD1,TRBJ1-2,once,CASSFPPGQGKAYGYTF,TGTGCCAGCAGTTTCCCCCCGGGACAGGGAAAGGCCTATGGCTACACCTTC
TRBV11-2,-,TRBJ1-1,-,CASSFTGDTEAFF,TGTGCCAGCAGCTTTACGGGTGACACTGAAGCTTTCTTT
TRBV5-4,-,TRBJ2-5,-,CASSSGLGRAETQYF,TGTGCCAGCAGCTCGGGTTTAGGGAGAGCAGAGACCCAGTACTTC
TRBV6-2/TRBV6-3,TRBD1,TRBJ2-1,once,CASSFRGQKDEQFF,TGTGCCAGCAGTTTTCGGGGACAGAAAGATGAGCAGTTCTTC
TRBV5-5,-,TRBJ1-5,few,CASSLGDSRQPQHF,TGTGCCAGCAGCTTGGGGGACTCTCGTCAGCCCCAGCATTTT
TRBV28,-,TRBJ1-1,-,CASGDRDEAFF,TGTGCCAGCGGGGATCGGGATGAAGCTTTCTTT
TRBV18,-,TRBJ1-5,-,CASSSGRYSNQPQHF,TGTGCCAGCTCATCAGGGCGGTATAGCAATCAGCCCCAGCATTTT
TRBV5-1,TRBD2,TRBJ2-3,-,CASSSTGGGSTDTQYF,TGCGCCAGCAGCTCCACGGGGGGTGGGAGCACAGATACGCAGTATTTT
TRBV28,-,TRBJ1-5,-,CASSLARTGNQPQHF,TGTGCCAGCAGTTTAGCTAGGACAGGCAATCAGCCCCAGCATTTT
TRBV4-1,TRBD1,TRBJ2-7,-,CASSPGQGGLQYF,TGCGCCAGCAGCCCGGGACAGGGAGGACTGCAGTACTTC
TRBV7-2,TRBD2,TRBJ2-7,-,CASSPSGKSSYEQYF,TGTGCCAGCAGTCCTAGCGGAAAGAGCTCCTACGAGCAGTACTTC
TRBV20-1,TRBD2,TRBJ2-7,-,CSASSLAGDSTPYEQYF,TGCAGTGCTAGTTCCCTAGCGGGGGACTCGACCCCCTACGAGCAGTACTTC
TRBV7-8,TRBD2,TRBJ2-7,-,CASSLGATGTTYEQYF,TGTGCCAGCAGCTTAGGGGCTACCGGGACTACCTACGAGCAGTACTTC
TRBV9,-,TRBJ2-1,-,CASSVGQRYNEQFF,TGTGCCAGCAGCGTAGGACAACGCTACAATGAGCAGTTCTTC